The present TCR beta chain was sequenced within a study of cytomegalovirus exposure and HLA in healthy donors. Study in general: Around 200 million T cells yielded approximately 100 million unique TCR beta sequences, as an earlier analysis found. Of all 400 or so donors who were genotyped, roughly 81% belonged to the Caucasian-associated ancestry cluster.

Regarding the study as a whole: Some V segments could not be told apart, so they were left out, TRBV6-2 and TRBV6-3 among them. An Asian-associated ancestry cluster reportedly showed fewer N-insertions than the roughly 670-donor mean in a later analysis.

60 Vbeta and 13 Jbeta primers were used in PCR. Sequencing used immunoSEQ multiplex PCR; TCRdb keeps in-frame clones, though not all of them. The table lists some 190,000 clones, around 85% of them singletons. CDR3 size: 14 residues. The germline CDR1 and CDR2 sequences are SGDLS and YYNGEE. V trimming: 3 bases; J trimming: 1 base; junction bases outside the gene matches: 3. Notes on this clone: Its antigen is undetermined.

This chain uses TRBV9 with TRBJ1-1, with 7 bases aligning to TRBD1. The origin of this receptor is a man between 18 and 29 years old in good health and CMV-seronegative. Material: PBMCs. In DNA form, the CDR3 reads TGTGCCAGCAGCGCGGGACAGAGGAACACTGAAGCTTTCTTT. Its translation: CASSAGQRNTEAFF.